Ten or more counts support the clone carrying this TCR beta chain. The data stem from a study of T cells in Graves' hyperthyroidism and ophthalmopathy. Template material for amplifying TCR beta CDR3 regions consisted of RNA transcripts. First-round RT-PCR of the TCR CDR3 relied on the HTBI primer set. One entry per CDR3 protein, called by TCRdb with MiXCR from the multiplex PCR reads. This repertoire shows fewer than 350,000 distinct CDR3 sequences, around a sixth found once; its top ten account for about 53%. V was trimmed by 5 bases and J by 4 bases, leaving 12 bases between them. The CDR3 has 15 amino acids. Germline V gene sequence: CDR1 SGHAT, CDR2 FQDESV (reference sequence).

The chain links TRBV11-1 to TRBJ2-6, with D perhaps matching TRBD1 or TRBD2 (5 bases each). The TCR comes from a woman in her 50s with Graves' hyperthyroidism. Sequenced input: blood. For the CDR3, the DNA is TGTGCCAGCAGCCCGACCGGGGACGGGGCCAACGTCCTGACTTTC. Translation: CASSPTGDGANVLTF.